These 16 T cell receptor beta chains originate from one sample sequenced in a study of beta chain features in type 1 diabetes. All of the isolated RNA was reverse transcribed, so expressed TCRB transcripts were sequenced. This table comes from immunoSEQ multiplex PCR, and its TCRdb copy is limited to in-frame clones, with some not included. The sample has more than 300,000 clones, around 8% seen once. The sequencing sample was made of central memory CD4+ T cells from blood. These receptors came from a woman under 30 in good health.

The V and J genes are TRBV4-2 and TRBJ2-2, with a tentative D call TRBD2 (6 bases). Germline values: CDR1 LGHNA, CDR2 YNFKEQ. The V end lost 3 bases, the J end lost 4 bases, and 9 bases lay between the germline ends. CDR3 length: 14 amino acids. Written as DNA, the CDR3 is TGTGCCAGCAGCCATTCCGGGGGCACCGGGGAGCTGTTTTTT. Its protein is CASSHSGGTGELFF.

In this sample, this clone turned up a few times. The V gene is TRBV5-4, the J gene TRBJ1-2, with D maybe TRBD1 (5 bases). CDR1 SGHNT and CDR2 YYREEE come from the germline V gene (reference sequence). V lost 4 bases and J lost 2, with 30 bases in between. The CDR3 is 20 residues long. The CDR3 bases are TGTGCCAGCAGCAAGAAGAGGAGCAGGGACGAGTTCCGATTGAACTATGGCTACACCTTC. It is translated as CASSKKRSRDEFRLNYGYTF.

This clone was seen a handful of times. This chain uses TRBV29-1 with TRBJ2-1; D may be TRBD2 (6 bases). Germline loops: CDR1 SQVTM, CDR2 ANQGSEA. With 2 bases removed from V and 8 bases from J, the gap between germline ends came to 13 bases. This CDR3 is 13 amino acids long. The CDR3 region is CSVELDRDYEQFF. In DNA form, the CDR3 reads TGCAGCGTTGAATTGGACCGGGACTATGAGCAGTTCTTC.

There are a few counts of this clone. In nucleotides, the CDR3 is TGTGCCAGCAGTTACGGGACAGGGGGCGCAGATACGCAGTATTTT. Its translation: CASSYGTGGADTQYF. The chain is built from TRBV6-6 and TRBJ2-3; 12 bases line up with TRBD1. The CDR3 extends over 15 amino acids. Germline values: CDR1 MNHNY, CDR2 SVGAGI (reference sequence). J gave up 4 bases and V 2 bases, and 1 base lay outside the gene matches.

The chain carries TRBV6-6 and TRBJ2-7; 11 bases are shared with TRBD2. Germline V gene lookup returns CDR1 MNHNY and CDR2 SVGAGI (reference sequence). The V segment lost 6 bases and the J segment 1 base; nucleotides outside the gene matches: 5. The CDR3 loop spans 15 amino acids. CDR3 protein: CASRGTSGFSYEQYF. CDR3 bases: TGTGCCAGCAGGGGGACTAGCGGTTTTTCCTACGAGCAGTACTTC.

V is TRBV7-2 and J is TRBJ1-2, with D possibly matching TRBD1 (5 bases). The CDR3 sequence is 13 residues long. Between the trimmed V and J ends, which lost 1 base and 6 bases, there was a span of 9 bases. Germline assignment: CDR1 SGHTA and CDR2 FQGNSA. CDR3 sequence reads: CASSLGRANGYTF. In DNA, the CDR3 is TGTGCCAGCAGCTTAGGCAGGGCGAATGGCTACACCTTC.

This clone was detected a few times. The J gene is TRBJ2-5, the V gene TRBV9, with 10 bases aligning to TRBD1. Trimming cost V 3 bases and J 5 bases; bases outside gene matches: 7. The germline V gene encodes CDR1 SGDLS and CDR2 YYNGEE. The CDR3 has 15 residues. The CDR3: CASSATGGDLETQYF. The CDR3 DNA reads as TGTGCCAGCAGCGCGACAGGGGGCGACCTGGAGACCCAGTACTTC.

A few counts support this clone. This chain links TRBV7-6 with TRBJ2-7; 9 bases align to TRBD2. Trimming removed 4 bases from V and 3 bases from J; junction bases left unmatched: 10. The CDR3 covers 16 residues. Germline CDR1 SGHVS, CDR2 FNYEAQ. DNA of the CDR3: TGTGCCAGCAGCTCTGAACCGGGACTAGCCGACTACGAGCAGTACTTC. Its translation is CASSSEPGLADYEQYF.

The CDR3 nucleotides are TGCGCCAGCAGCCAAGATCCGCCTAGCGGGAGCCGGCCCCACAATGAGCAGTTCTTC. This translates into CASSQDPPSGSRPHNEQFF. The chain couples TRBV4-3 to TRBJ2-1, with 10 bases lining up with TRBD2. The length of the CDR3 is 19 residues. V trimming: 0 bases; J trimming: 5 bases; junction bases outside the gene matches: 13. Germline V gene sequence: CDR1 LGHNA, CDR2 YSLEER.

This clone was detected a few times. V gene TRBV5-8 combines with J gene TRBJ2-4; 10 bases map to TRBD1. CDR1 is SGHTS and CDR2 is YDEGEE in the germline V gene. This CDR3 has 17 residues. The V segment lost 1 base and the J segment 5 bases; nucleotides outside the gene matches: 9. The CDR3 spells CASSLTVGQGDQNIQYF. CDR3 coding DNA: TGTGCCAGCAGCTTGACCGTAGGACAGGGGGACCAAAACATTCAGTACTTC. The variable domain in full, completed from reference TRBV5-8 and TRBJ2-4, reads EAGVTQSPTHLIKTRGQQATLRCSPISGHTSVYWYQQALGLGLQFLLWYDEGEERNRGNFPPRFSGRQFPNYSSELNVNALELEDSALYLCASSLTVGQGDQNIQYFGAGTRLSVL.

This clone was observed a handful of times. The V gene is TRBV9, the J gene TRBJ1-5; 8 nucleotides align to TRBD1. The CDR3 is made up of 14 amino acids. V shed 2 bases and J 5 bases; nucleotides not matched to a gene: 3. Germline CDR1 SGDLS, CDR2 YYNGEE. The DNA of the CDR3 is TGTGCCAGCAGCGTTTCAGGGGGCGATCAGCCCCAGCATTTT. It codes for CASSVSGGDQPQHF.

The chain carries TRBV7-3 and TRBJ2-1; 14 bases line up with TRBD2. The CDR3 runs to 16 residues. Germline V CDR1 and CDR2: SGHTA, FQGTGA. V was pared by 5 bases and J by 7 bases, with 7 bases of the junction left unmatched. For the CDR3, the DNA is TGTGCCAGCAGCCCGTCCGGGACTAGCGGGAGAAATGAGCAGTTCTTC. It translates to CASSPSGTSGRNEQFF.

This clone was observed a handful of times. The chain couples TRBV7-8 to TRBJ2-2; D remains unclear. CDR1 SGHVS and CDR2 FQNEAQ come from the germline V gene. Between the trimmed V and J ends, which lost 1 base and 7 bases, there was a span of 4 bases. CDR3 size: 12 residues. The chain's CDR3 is CASSLVRGELFF. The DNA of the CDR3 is TGTGCCAGCAGCTTAGTTCGCGGGGAGCTGTTTTTT.

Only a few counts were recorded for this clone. CDR3 bases: TGTGCCAGCAGCGGGACTAGCAAACAGACCCAGTACTTC. Translation gives CASSGTSKQTQYF. J is TRBJ2-5 and V is TRBV7-2, with TRBD2 matching 9 bases. V was clipped by 5 bases and J by 6 bases; unmatched bases: 4. There are 13 residues in the CDR3. The germline gives CDR1 SGHTA, CDR2 FQGNSA.

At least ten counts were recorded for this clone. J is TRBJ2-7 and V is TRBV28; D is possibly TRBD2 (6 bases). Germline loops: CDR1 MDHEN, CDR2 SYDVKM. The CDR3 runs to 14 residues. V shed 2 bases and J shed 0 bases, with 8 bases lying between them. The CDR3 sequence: CASSLLAHSYEQYF. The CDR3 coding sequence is TGTGCCAGCAGTTTACTAGCGCACTCCTACGAGCAGTACTTC. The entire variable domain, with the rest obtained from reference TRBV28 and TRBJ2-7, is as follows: DVKVTQSSRYLVKRTGEKVFLECVQDMDHENMFWYRQDPGLGLRLIYFSYDVKMKEKGDIPEGYSVSREKKERFSLILESASTNQTSMYLCASSLLAHSYEQYFGPGTRLTVT.

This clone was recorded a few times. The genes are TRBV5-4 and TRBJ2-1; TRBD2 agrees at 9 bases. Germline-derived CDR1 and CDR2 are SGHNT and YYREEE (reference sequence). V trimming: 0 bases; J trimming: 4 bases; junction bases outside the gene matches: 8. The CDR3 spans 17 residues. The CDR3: CASSLGAGGHQYNEQFF. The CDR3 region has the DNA TGTGCCAGCAGCTTGGGCGCGGGAGGGCACCAATACAATGAGCAGTTCTTC.